This T cell receptor beta chain was found in a study of long-term antiretroviral therapy in people with HIV (dated by TCRdb to the early 2020s). For context, the study as a whole: Collection of the earliest samples took place about a decade ahead of the 2015 WHO recommendation for immediate ART, at a time when ART was typically delayed until CD4 counts fell. A retrospective serial study tested whether ART initiation and durable HIV suppression were associated with changes in peripheral blood TRB repertoire composition and diversity. A total of 192 cryopreserved PBMC samples came from around 30 adults with confirmed HIV infection and were collected serially over a mean of approximately six years (range 1-12). Among the approximately 30 participants with HIV, eleven were female. No cross-contamination during QIAcube processing turned up in test extractions that ran a monoclonal T-cell line alongside about 35 polyclonal samples. Broad study findings and their caveats: Because pre-ART samples had limited cell numbers, unsorted PBMC were profiled rather than sorted CD4+ and CD8+ T cells. The repertoire was dominated across all time points by expanded TRB clones identified before ART initiation, although this dominance was seen to fluctuate and to decrease in many PLHIV after ART. Since PBMC availability was limited, sequencing covered only the TCR beta chain, with no alpha chain pairing. No data were available on ART adherence, viral resistance or therapy changes, limiting inferences about post-ART repertoire changes. Starting ART was linked to a significant rise in TRB diversity, yet even with long-term ART the diversity remained significantly lower than in transplant donor controls. Narrower CDR3 length ranges were observed in HIV repertoires than in controls, and an antigen-experienced repertoire with only a slight naive shift after ART was suggested by the network structure. Samples dated from the mid-2000s to the late 2010s, and the ART regimens used may be less effective than current ones.

As regards this clone: It lacks a known antigen. The junction differs from germline at one of its ends, possibly a read error.

Participants were included only if at least one PBMC sample before ART initiation and at least two post-ART samples were available. All participants with HIV were treated in the United States of America. Before DNA extraction, cryopreserved samples of roughly 1-10 million PBMC were thawed and washed. At the time of the earliest PBMC sample, participants with HIV were aged between roughly 23 and 60 years. PBMC samples were contributed by each participant from 1-4 timepoints before ART initiation and 2-8 timepoints after ART initiation, with a median of 7 samples. For every participant, serial HIV viral load, CD4+ T-cell count, ART history and demographic data were obtained. A Qiagen kit on a QIAcube was used to extract genomic DNA from unsorted PBMC, with samples processed in batches of 12. The immunoSEQ hsTCRB v3.0 assay was used at survey level resolution to sequence the TRB variable region. The targeted TRB sequencing depth was about 40,000-55,000 T-cell genomes per sample. Pooled TRB libraries were sequenced on an Illumina MiSeq with a v3 150-cycle kit. The paper's processing steps were these. Repertoire analysis was run in R within a reproducible Nextflow workflow that covered QC, data transformation and analysis. LymphoSeq2, an R package for exploring AIRR-Seq data, was used to implement custom analyses. A few samples yielding fewer than 5000 total TRB sequences were excluded, leaving 150 to 200 analyzed HIV repertoires. Among the 180 to 200 retained HIV repertoires, about 57 were collected before ART initiation and roughly 130 were collected after ART initiation. Repertoires were downsampled to 5000 TRB nucleotide sequences, with summary statistics averaged over 100 downsampling iterations. Only TRB sequences with CDR3 regions of at least seven amino acids were retained for analysis. Diversity was assessed using a clonality score derived from Shannon entropy and using the Gini coefficient. In the repertoire networks, any two of the top 5000 CDR3 amino acid sequences were linked whenever the two sequences differed by an edit distance of one. GLIPH2 predicted antigen specificity groups and MHC restriction for TRB CDR3 amino acid sequences. To flag known associations with CMV, EBV, HIV or tissue antigens, CDR3 amino acid sequences were compared against VDJdb and McPAS-TCR. Pre-ART, post-ART and control groups were compared with Wilcoxon signed-rank tests and Holm-Bonferroni correction. TCRdb holds this immuneACCESS table with in-frame rearrangements only. Some clones are missing; in checked studies, unresolved V genes explain under half, and the rest has no known cause. That table is the source of V, J and clone size, and D and trimming were worked out from the DNA. This sample is represented by 25,000 to 35,000 clones; about 94% of them were singletons. The top ten hold about a tenth of the sample.

The receptor was derived from a middle-aged man with HIV. The input for sequencing was unsorted PBMCs, taken 6.2 years after starting antiretroviral therapy.

Here is the DNA: TGTGCCAGCAGCCACATCGGGACAGTTAACTTC. This encodes CASSHIGTVNF. This chain is built from TRBV14 and TRBJ2-7; 7 bases in the middle match TRBD1. From the germline V gene, CDR1 is SGHDN and CDR2 is FVKESK. The CDR3 runs 11 residues from the cysteine to the phenylalanine. Only CDR3 DNA remains: 33 bases, in frame from the first base.